Listed here are 14 T cell receptor beta chains from one sample, sequenced in a study of patients and donors after allogeneic stem cell transplantation. MiXCR was run by TCRdb on the RT-PCR reads, yielding one entry per CDR3 protein. This table has hundreds of thousands of distinct CDR3 sequences, 12% to 15% appearing once. What was sequenced was blood, either unsorted or a sorted T cell fraction (not recorded which). The receptors were sampled from a human donor who was either an allogeneic HSCT recipient or a stem cell or donor lymphocyte infusion donor (not recorded which). It is not recorded whose cells these are; they may come from a transplant donor.

This clonotype occurred a few times. The rearrangement uses TRBV24-1 and TRBJ1-6; D is perhaps TRBD1 (5 bases). The CDR3 loop spans 14 amino acids. The V end lost 4 bases, the J end lost 6 bases, and 9 bases lay between the germline ends. Germline CDR1 and CDR2: KGHDR and SFDVKD. The CDR3: CATSETVTNSPLHF. For the CDR3, the DNA is TGTGCCACCAGTGAGACAGTGACTAATTCACCCCTCCACTTT.

There are a few counts of this clonotype. The J gene is TRBJ2-7, the V gene TRBV27; TRBD2 is a possible D gene (6 bases). With 6 bases removed from V and 4 bases from J, the gap between germline ends came to 10 bases. The CDR3 loop spans 12 amino acids. Germline loops: CDR1 MNHEY, CDR2 SMNVEV (reference sequence). The CDR3 nucleotides are TGTGCCAGCAGAGGAGGGTTTTACGAGCAGTACTTC. Protein product: CASRGGFYEQYF.

The chain uses TRBV24-1 and TRBJ2-7, with D perhaps TRBD1 or TRBD2 (5 bases each). Deletions cut 2 bases from V and 6 bases from J, with 13 bases between. The CDR3 covers 14 residues. Germline V gene sequence: CDR1 KGHDR, CDR2 SFDVKD. CDR3 loop: CATSDSGAPGEQYF. As DNA, the CDR3 is TGTGCCACCAGTGATTCCGGGGCCCCGGGCGAGCAGTACTTC.

In nucleotides, the CDR3 is TGCGCCAGCAGCCAGGACAGGGTCGTAAACACCGGGGAGCTGTTTTTT. Residues: CASSQDRVVNTGELFF. The chain combines TRBV4-3 with TRBJ2-2; 8 bases are shared with TRBD1. The CDR3 is 16 amino acids. Trimming at V came to 3 bases and at J to 2 bases, leaving 5 bases not matched to a gene. The germline CDR1 and CDR2 sequences are LGHNA and YSLEER.

This clonotype was observed many times. This rearrangement joins TRBV4-1 to TRBJ2-3; 11 positions agree with TRBD1. Germline CDR1 and CDR2: MGHRA and YSYEKL. The CDR3 spans 16 residues. Losses at the gene ends were 6 bases for V and 3 bases for J; bases not matched to a gene: 8. The CDR3: CASSLTGTGGTDTQYF. CDR3 nucleotides: TGCGCCAGCAGTTTAACGGGGACAGGGGGAACAGATACGCAGTATTTT.

This chain uses TRBV20-1 with TRBJ2-1, with 7 bases lining up with TRBD1. The V segment lost 6 bases and the J segment 1 base; nucleotides outside the gene matches: 6. Germline assignment: CDR1 DFQATT and CDR2 SNEGSKA (reference sequence). The CDR3 consists of 14 residues. The CDR3 DNA reads TGCAGTGCAGATGGACAGGAGTCCTACAATGAGCAGTTCTTC. Protein product: CSADGQESYNEQFF.

This clonotype was seen more than once but under ten times. The CDR3 DNA is TGTGCCAGCAGCGTAGCAGGGACCGGGGAGCTGTTTTTT. Encoded protein: CASSVAGTGELFF. The chain recombines TRBV9 with TRBJ2-2, with a weak D call TRBD1 (5 bases). V lost 0 bases, J lost 5 bases, and 5 bases lay in between. Germline V gives CDR1 SGDLS, CDR2 YYNGEE. CDR3 size: 13 residues. Complete variable domain (other parts from reference TRBV9 and TRBJ2-2): DSGVTQTPKHLITATGQRVTLRCSPRSGDLSVYWYQQSLDQGLQFLIQYYNGEERAKGNILERFSAQQFPDLHSELNLSSLELGDSALYFCASSVAGTGELFFGEGSRLTVL.

This chain joins TRBV7-2 and TRBJ2-7, with D perhaps matching TRBD1 or TRBD2 (5 bases each). The length of the CDR3 is 14 residues. Germline values: CDR1 SGHTA, CDR2 FQGNSA. Trimming stripped 5 bases from V and 9 bases from J, with 20 bases between. The CDR3 nucleotides read TGTGCCAGCAGCCCTGGGACCCGATCTGGGGGGCAGTACTTC. Residues: CASSPGTRSGGQYF.

This clonotype showed up just a few times. The V call is TRBV12-3 or TRBV12-4, the J call TRBJ2-7; 7 bases are shared with TRBD1. The V and J ends lost 3 bases and 2 bases, in that order; junction bases with no gene match: 4. The CDR3 is 14 residues long. CDR3 DNA sequence: TGTGCCAGCAGTTTCCACGACAGGGCCTACGAGCAGTACTTC. Translation: CASSFHDRAYEQYF.

This clonotype was observed at least ten times. V gene TRBV5-1 combines with J gene TRBJ1-5; D not resolved. The CDR3 loop spans 14 amino acids. Germline assignment: CDR1 SGHRS and CDR2 YFSETQ. V was cut by 0 bases and J by 3 bases, with 7 bases left in between. The chain's CDR3 is CASSLAGNNQPQHF. The CDR3 coding sequence is TGCGCCAGCAGCTTGGCCGGGAACAATCAGCCCCAGCATTTT.

The V gene is TRBV5-4, the J gene TRBJ1-3; 7 bases match TRBD1. V lost 4 bases to trimming and J lost 4 bases; unmatched junction nucleotides: 5. The CDR3 totals 14 residues. Germline assignment: CDR1 SGHNT and CDR2 YYREEE (reference sequence). The DNA of the CDR3 is TGTGCCAGCAGCCGCACAGGGGAAGGAAACACCATATATTTT. As protein: CASSRTGEGNTIYF.

The table lists this clonotype with many counts. This rearrangement joins TRBV7-8 to TRBJ1-1; a weak D match, TRBD1 (5 bases). This CDR3 is built from 14 residues. Trimming pared 2 bases from V and 7 bases from J, leaving 14 bases between. Germline loops: CDR1 SGHVS, CDR2 FQNEAQ. The CDR3: CASSLMGGKGEAFF. As DNA, the CDR3 is TGTGCCAGCAGCTTAATGGGGGGAAAAGGTGAAGCTTTCTTT. Drawing the rest from reference TRBV7-8 and TRBJ1-1, the complete variable domain is GAGVSQSPRYKVAKRGQDVALRCDPISGHVSLFWYQQALGQGPEFLTYFQNEAQLDKSGLPSDRFFAERPEGSVSTLKIQRTQQEDSAVYLCASSLMGGKGEAFFGQGTRLTVV.

There are a few counts of this clonotype. The chain has TRBV6-2 or TRBV6-3 and TRBJ1-5, with D unresolved. The CDR3 spans 14 residues. The germline V and J ends were trimmed by 2 bases and 0 bases, with 5 bases remaining between them. Germline CDR1 is MNHEY and CDR2 is SVGEGT. The CDR3 region has the DNA TGTGCCAGCAGTTACACCGATAGCAATCAGCCCCAGCATTTT. This sequence encodes CASSYTDSNQPQHF.

The chain has TRBV3-1 and TRBJ1-2; 9 bases are shared with TRBD1. V lost 4 bases to trimming and J lost 1 base; unmatched junction nucleotides: 7. CDR3 length equals 16 residues. Looked up from germline, CDR1 is LGHDT and CDR2 is YNNKEL (reference sequence). The CDR3 nucleotides are TGTGCCAGCAGCCGCCGGACAGGGGTGGATAACTATGGCTACACCTTC. Its translation: CASSRRTGVDNYGYTF.